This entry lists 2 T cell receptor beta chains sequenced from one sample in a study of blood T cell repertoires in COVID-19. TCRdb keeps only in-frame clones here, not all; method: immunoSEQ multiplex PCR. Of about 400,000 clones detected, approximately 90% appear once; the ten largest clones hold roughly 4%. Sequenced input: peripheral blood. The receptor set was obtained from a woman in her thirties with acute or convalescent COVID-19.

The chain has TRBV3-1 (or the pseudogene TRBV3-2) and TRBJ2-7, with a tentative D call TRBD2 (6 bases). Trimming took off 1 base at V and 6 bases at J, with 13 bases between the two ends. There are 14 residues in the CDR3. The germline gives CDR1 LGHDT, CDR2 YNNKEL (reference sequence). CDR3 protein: CASSQVRGISEQYF. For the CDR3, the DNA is TGTGCCAGCAGCCAAGTGCGGGGAATAAGCGAGCAGTACTTC.

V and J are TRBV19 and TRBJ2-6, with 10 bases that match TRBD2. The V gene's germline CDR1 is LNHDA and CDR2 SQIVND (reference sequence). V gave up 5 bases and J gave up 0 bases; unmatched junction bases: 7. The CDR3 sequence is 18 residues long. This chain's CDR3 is CASSVTSGDFSGANVLTF. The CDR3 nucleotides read TGTGCCAGTAGTGTAACTAGCGGGGATTTCTCTGGGGCCAACGTCCTGACTTTC.